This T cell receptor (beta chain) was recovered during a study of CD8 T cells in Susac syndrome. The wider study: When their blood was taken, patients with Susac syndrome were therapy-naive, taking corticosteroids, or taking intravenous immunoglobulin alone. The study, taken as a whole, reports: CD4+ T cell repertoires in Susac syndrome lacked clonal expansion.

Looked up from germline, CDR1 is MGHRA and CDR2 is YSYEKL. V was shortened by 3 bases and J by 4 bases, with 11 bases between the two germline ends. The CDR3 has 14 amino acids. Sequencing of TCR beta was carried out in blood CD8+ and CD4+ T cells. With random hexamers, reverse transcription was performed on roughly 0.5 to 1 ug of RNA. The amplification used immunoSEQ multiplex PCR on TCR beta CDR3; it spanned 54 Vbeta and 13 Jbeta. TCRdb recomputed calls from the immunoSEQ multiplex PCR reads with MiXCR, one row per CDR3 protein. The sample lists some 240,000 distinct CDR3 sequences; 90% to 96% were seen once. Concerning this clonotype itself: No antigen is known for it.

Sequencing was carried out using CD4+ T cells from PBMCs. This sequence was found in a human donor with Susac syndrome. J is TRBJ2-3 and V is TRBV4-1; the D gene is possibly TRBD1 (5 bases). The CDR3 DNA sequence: TGCGCCAGCAGCCAGACCTGGGGCGCAGATACGCAGTATTTT. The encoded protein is CASSQTWGADTQYF.